The 13 T cell receptor beta chains reported below all come from one sample, sequenced in a study of untreated major depressive disorder. The protocol was immunoSEQ multiplex PCR, while the TCRdb copy is restricted to in-frame clones and leaves out a portion. Of tens of thousands of clones listed, about 93% are singletons. Material for sequencing was CD4+ T cells from PBMCs. The receptors shown here come from a man under 40 in good health.

The rearrangement joins TRBV4-3 to TRBJ2-3; the match to TRBD2 covers 9 bases. CDR3 length: 13 residues. Germline-derived CDR1 and CDR2 are LGHNA and YSLEER. V lost 9 bases to trimming and J lost 5 bases; unmatched junction nucleotides: 6. As DNA, the CDR3 is TGCGCCAGTGGGCGGGAGGGGGGAGATACGCAGTATTTT. Protein product: CASGREGGDTQYF.

The gene calls are TRBV5-6 and TRBJ2-7, with D possibly being TRBD1 (6 bases). This CDR3 has 14 residues. The germline gives CDR1 SGHDT, CDR2 YYEEEE. Trimming took 1 base from V and 3 from J, leaving 11 bases between them. Here the CDR3 reads CASSLRQGNYEQYF. CDR3 bases: TGTGCCAGCAGCTTGAGGCAGGGGAACTACGAGCAGTACTTC.

This clone has a single count. The chain links TRBV7-2 to TRBJ2-2, with TRBD2 matching over 7 bases. Losses at the gene ends were 5 bases for V and 5 bases for J; bases not matched to a gene: 8. Germline assignment: CDR1 SGHTA and CDR2 FQGNSA. CDR3 length: 15 amino acids. The CDR3: CASSPRWEGTGELFF. The DNA for the CDR3 is TGTGCCAGCAGCCCCCGGTGGGAGGGTACCGGGGAGCTGTTTTTT.

The table lists this clone with a count of one. The chain is built from TRBV4-3 and TRBJ1-1; 7 positions match TRBD1. There are 20 residues in the CDR3. In germline, CDR1 is LGHNA, CDR2 YSLEER. V lost 2 bases, J lost 0 bases, and 18 bases stayed unmatched. CDR3 loop: CASSQRFPGQGVTLNTEAFF. Written as DNA, the CDR3 is TGCGCCAGCAGCCAAAGGTTCCCCGGCCAGGGGGTTACGTTGAACACTGAAGCTTTCTTT.

V and J are TRBV7-3 and TRBJ1-1; perhaps TRBD1 as D (5 bases). CDR1 is SGHTA, CDR2 FQGTGA, per germline. The CDR3 covers 14 residues. V gave up 2 bases and J gave up 1 base, with 8 bases separating them. In DNA form, the CDR3 reads TGTGCCAGCAGCTTATTAGGGGAGAACACTGAAGCTTTCTTT. Protein product: CASSLLGENTEAFF.

J is TRBJ1-3 and V is TRBV5-1; 7 positions match TRBD1. CDR1 SGHRS and CDR2 YFSETQ come from the germline V gene. V gave up 0 bases and J gave up 4 bases; unmatched junction bases: 4. This CDR3 is 15 amino acids long. The CDR3 region has the DNA TGCGCCAGCAGCTTGGGAAGGGGGCCCGGAAACACCATATATTTT. Translating it yields CASSLGRGPGNTIYF.

This clone was picked up one time. V is TRBV27 and J is TRBJ2-7; tentatively, D is TRBD1 (5 bases). V lost 3 bases, J lost 4 bases, and 10 bases lay in between. The CDR3 extends over 13 amino acids. The germline gives CDR1 MNHEY, CDR2 SMNVEV (reference sequence). Here the CDR3 reads CASSFQGMYEQYF. As DNA, the CDR3 is TGTGCCAGCAGTTTCCAGGGAATGTACGAGCAGTACTTC.

This chain connects TRBV29-1 to TRBJ2-4; D might be TRBD2 (5 bases). CDR3 length equals 14 residues. Germline V gives CDR1 SQVTM, CDR2 ANQGSEA. V gave up 6 bases and J gave up 0 bases, with 12 bases separating them. The CDR3 bases are TGCAGCGTCAAGGGAGTTCTAGCCAAAAACATTCAGTACTTC. It yields the protein CSVKGVLAKNIQYF.

The V call is TRBV6-1, the J call TRBJ1-2, with a possible D match to TRBD1 (5 bases). The germline V and J ends were trimmed by 7 bases and 0 bases, with 12 bases remaining between them. This CDR3 has 14 amino acids. CDR1 is MNHNS, CDR2 SASEGT, per germline. The CDR3 is CASTPTAANYGYTF. CDR3 DNA: TGTGCCAGCACCCCGACAGCAGCTAACTATGGCTACACCTTC.

V usage is TRBV28 and J usage is TRBJ2-7; D gene uncertain. V lost 3 bases and J 4 bases, leaving 4 bases between the germline ends. Germline V gives CDR1 MDHEN, CDR2 SYDVKM. CDR3 length equals 11 residues. The DNA of the CDR3 is TGTGCCAGCAGTTTCCAATACGAGCAGTACTTC. Translation: CASSFQYEQYF.

J is TRBJ1-1 and V is TRBV5-1, with 10 bases aligning to TRBD1. The germline V gene encodes CDR1 SGHRS and CDR2 YFSETQ. The trim removed 3 bases at V and 3 bases at J, leaving 5 bases unmatched. The CDR3 runs to 15 residues. Here the CDR3 DNA reads TGCGCCAGCAGCTGGAGTGGACAGGGGGACACTGAAGCTTTCTTT. Its protein is CASSWSGQGDTEAFF.

The chain has TRBV9 and TRBJ1-2; 12 bases are shared with TRBD1. The CDR3 runs 15 residues. Unmatched junction bases numbered 7, after V lost 3 bases and J lost 7 bases. CDR1 is SGDLS and CDR2 is YYNGEE in the germline V gene. The CDR3 region has the DNA TGTGCCAGCAGCGAAGCCGGGACAGGGGGCTTTGGCTACACCTTC. It is translated as CASSEAGTGGFGYTF.

The chain combines TRBV21-1 with TRBJ2-7; TRBD1, the D gene given by the table, was not confirmed from the DNA. TRBV21-1 constitutes a pseudogene. This CDR3 comprises 14 residues. The CDR3 DNA reads TGTGCCAGCAGCAAAGGGGACACCTCCTACGAGCAGTACTTC. Protein product: CASSKGDTSYEQYF.